Following are 8 T cell receptor beta chains from one sample sequenced in a study of regulatory T cells in long-lasting Graves disease. The authors built TCR beta libraries using iRepertoire HTBI primers and Arm-PCR of CDR3 regions. Using its own MiXCR run on the multiplex PCR reads, TCRdb lists one record per CDR3 protein. The profile shows 350,000 to 500,000 distinct CDR3 sequences, 13% to 15% of them singletons. Time point denoted: newly diagnosed GD, antithyroid drugs for less than 3 months. RNA extracted from PBMCs served as the sequencing template. A further study also used this sample, focusing on T cells in Graves' hyperthyroidism and ophthalmopathy.

Sequenced material: peripheral blood mononuclear cells (PBMCs), taken at new diagnosis, from a patient treated with antithyroid drugs. The source is a woman in her forties or fifties with Graves disease.

CDR3 DNA sequence: TGTGCCAGCAGTTACGGACTAGCGAACCAGGGGGAGCAGTTCTTC. Translating it yields CASSYGLANQGEQFF. The V gene is TRBV6-5, the J gene TRBJ2-1, with 9 bases aligning to TRBD2. Losses at the gene ends were 2 bases for V and 10 bases for J; bases not matched to a gene: 9. This CDR3 region has 15 residues. Germline V gene lookup returns CDR1 MNHEY and CDR2 SVGAGI.

The chain employs TRBV5-1 and TRBJ2-5, with 9 nucleotides matching TRBD1. J gave up 1 base and V 8 bases, and 6 bases lay outside the gene matches. The CDR3 length is 14 residues. CDR1 and CDR2 (germline): SGHRS, YFSETQ. In nucleotides, the CDR3 is TGCGCCAGTCCTATGACAGGGGGCCAAGAGACCCAGTACTTC. As protein: CASPMTGGQETQYF.

This clonotype was observed a few times. V and J are TRBV13 and TRBJ1-4, with TRBD1 matching over 10 bases. The CDR3 is 15 residues long. Germline assignment: CDR1 PRHDT and CDR2 FYEKMQ (reference sequence). V lost 2 bases, J lost 6 bases, and 3 bases stayed unmatched. CDR3 bases: TGTGCCAGCAGCTTACGACAGGGGGCGGATGAAAAACTGTTTTTT. The encoded protein is CASSLRQGADEKLFF.

This clonotype was recorded a few times. The chain couples TRBV9 to TRBJ2-7; D remains unclear. Germline V gene lookup returns CDR1 SGDLS and CDR2 YYNGEE. With 4 bases removed from V and 4 bases from J, the gap between germline ends came to 18 bases. The CDR3 extends over 15 amino acids. This CDR3 reads CASSSHTNPFYEQYF. CDR3 in DNA: TGTGCCAGCAGCTCGCATACTAATCCTTTTTACGAGCAGTACTTC.

This clonotype was seen at least ten times. J is TRBJ2-2 and V is TRBV11-2, with TRBD2 identical over 9 bases. The CDR3 spans 16 residues. V lost 6 bases to trimming and J lost 6 bases; unmatched junction nucleotides: 11. The germline gives CDR1 SGHAT, CDR2 FQNNGV. CDR3 bases: TGTGCCAGCAGACCCCCGGGACTAGCTTTTGCCGGGGAGCTGTTTTTT. Protein: CASRPPGLAFAGELFF.

The rearrangement uses TRBV20-1 and TRBJ2-3; possible D gene TRBD2, 6 bases. V lost 0 bases and J lost 14, with 21 bases in between. CDR3 length: 14 amino acids. Germline CDR1 and CDR2: DFQATT and SNEGSKA (reference sequence). CDR3 amino acids: CSARDPPSGGKVYF. The DNA of the CDR3 is TGCAGTGCTAGAGACCCCCCCTCTGGCGGGAAGGTGTATTTT.

This clonotype has at least ten counts. The CDR3 DNA reads as TGTGCCAGCAGAGGAGCTGTATACGAGCAGTACTTC. It codes for CASRGAVYEQYF. This chain uses TRBV7-8 with TRBJ2-7; D not certain. V lost 6 bases, J lost 4 bases, and 10 bases lay in between. This CDR3 has 12 residues. Germline CDR1 and CDR2: SGHVS and FQNEAQ. The entire variable domain, with the rest obtained from reference TRBV7-8 and TRBJ2-7, is as follows: GAGVSQSPRYKVAKRGQDVALRCDPISGHVSLFWYQQALGQGPEFLTYFQNEAQLDKSGLPSDRFFAERPEGSVSTLKIQRTQQEDSAVYLCASRGAVYEQYFGPGTRLTVT.

The gene calls are TRBV6-5 and TRBJ2-3, with 9 bases aligning to TRBD2. Trimming took 0 bases from V and 4 from J; bases not matched to a gene: 5. CDR3 size: 16 residues. Germline assignment: CDR1 MNHEY and CDR2 SVGAGI. CDR3 in DNA: TGTGCCAGCAGTTACTCGGGACTAGCTATAGCAGATACGCAGTATTTT. Its protein is CASSYSGLAIADTQYF.